Listed below are T cell receptor beta chains from one sample, sequenced in a study of T-cell reconstitution after alpha-beta-depleted transplantation in children. TCRdb reprocessed the PCR reads with MiXCR, giving one entry per CDR3 protein. The sample lists hundreds of thousands of distinct CDR3 sequences, approximately 8.9% occurring once. Source: PBMCs, mostly from graft donor cells, taken 180 days after TCRalphabeta/CD19-depleted stem cell transplant. The receptors were gathered from a male patient aged 10 to 17 who had a stem cell transplant for acute lymphoblastic leukemia, so the T cells may come from the graft donor. Both conserved end residues are part of each CDR3. A D gene is named only where the DNA matches it firmly. Only part of the rows carry a size: once, few, many, or a class if the clone is expanded.

cdr3_length | j_call | clone_size | v_call | d_call | cdr3_aa | cdr3_nt
14 | TRBJ2-1 | many | TRBV18 | NA | CASSPRGSYNEQFF | TGTGCCAGCTCACCACGGGGCAGCTACAATGAGCAGTTCTTC
14 | TRBJ2-1 | many | TRBV20-1 | TRBD2 | CSATASSGRTEQFF | TGCAGTGCTACCGCATCTAGCGGGAGGACTGAGCAGTTCTTC
13 | TRBJ1-2 | many | TRBV6-6 | NA | CASSQTSNYGYTF | TGTGCCAGCAGCCAAACCTCTAACTATGGCTACACCTTC
16 | TRBJ2-1 | many | TRBV24-1 | TRBD2 | CATSDSQAGFRNEQFF | TGTGCCACCAGTGATAGCCAAGCGGGATTTCGGAATGAGCAGTTCTTC
11 | TRBJ2-1 | NA | TRBV11-1 | NA | CASAWASEQFF | TGTGCCAGCGCCTGGGCCAGTGAGCAGTTCTTC
15 | TRBJ2-7 | many | TRBV14 | NA | CASSQIGTGDYEQYF | TGTGCCAGCAGCCAGATCGGGACGGGAGACTACGAGCAGTACTTC
13 | TRBJ2-5 | many | TRBV7-3 | NA | CASSLLEGETQYF | TGTGCCAGCAGCTTACTCGAAGGAGAGACCCAGTACTTC
15 | TRBJ2-7 | many | TRBV11-2 | TRBD2 | CASSLAGGGPYEQYF | TGTGCCAGCAGCTTAGCGGGGGGGGGCCCCTACGAGCAGTACTTC
14 | TRBJ2-2 | many | TRBV11-2 | NA | CASSSIGYGGELFF | TGTGCCAGCAGCTCGATAGGATACGGCGGGGAGCTGTTTTTT
13 | TRBJ2-5 | many | TRBV4-3 | NA | CASSRTSQGPQYF | TGCGCCAGCAGCCGGACTTCCCAAGGGCCCCAGTACTTC
15 | TRBJ2-2 | many | TRBV12-3/TRBV12-4 | NA | CASSLGPGNTGELFF | TGTGCCAGCAGTTTAGGACCGGGCAACACCGGGGAGCTGTTTTTT
15 | TRBJ2-5 | many | TRBV25-1 | NA | CASKGRGERQETQYF | TGTGCCAGCAAGGGAAGGGGGGAAAGGCAAGAGACCCAGTACTTC
16 | TRBJ2-4 | many | TRBV4-1 | TRBD1 | CASSQGTVPAKNIQYF | TGCGCCAGCAGCCAGGGGACAGTCCCAGCCAAAAACATTCAGTACTTC
18 | TRBJ2-7 | many | TRBV28 | TRBD1 | CASSLFWGQGGSSYEQYF | TGTGCCAGCAGTTTATTCTGGGGACAGGGAGGTTCATCCTACGAGCAGTACTTC